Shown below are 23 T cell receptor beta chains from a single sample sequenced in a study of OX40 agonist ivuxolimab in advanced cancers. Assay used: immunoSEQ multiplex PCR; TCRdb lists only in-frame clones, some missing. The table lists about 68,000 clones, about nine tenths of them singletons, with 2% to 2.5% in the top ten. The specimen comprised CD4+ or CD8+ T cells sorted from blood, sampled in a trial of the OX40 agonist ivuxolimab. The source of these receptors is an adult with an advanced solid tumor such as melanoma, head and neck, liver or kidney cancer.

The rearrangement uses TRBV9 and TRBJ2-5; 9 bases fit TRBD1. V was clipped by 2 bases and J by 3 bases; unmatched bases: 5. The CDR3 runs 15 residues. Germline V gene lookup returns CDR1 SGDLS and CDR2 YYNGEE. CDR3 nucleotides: TGTGCCAGCAGCGTTATGGGACAGGGTGAAGAGACCCAGTACTTC. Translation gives CASSVMGQGEETQYF.

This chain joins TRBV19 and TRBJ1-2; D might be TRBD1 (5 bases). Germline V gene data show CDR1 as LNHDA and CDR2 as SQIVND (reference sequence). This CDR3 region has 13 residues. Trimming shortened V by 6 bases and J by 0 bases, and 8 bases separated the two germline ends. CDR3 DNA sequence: TGTGCCAGTAGCCAGGGACCTAACTATGGCTACACCTTC. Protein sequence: CASSQGPNYGYTF.

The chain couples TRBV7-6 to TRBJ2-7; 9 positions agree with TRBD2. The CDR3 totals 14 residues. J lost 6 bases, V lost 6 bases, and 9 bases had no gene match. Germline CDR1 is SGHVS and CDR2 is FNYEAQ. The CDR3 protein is CASSHSGGGREQYF. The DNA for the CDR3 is TGTGCCAGCAGTCATAGCGGGGGAGGCCGCGAGCAGTACTTC.

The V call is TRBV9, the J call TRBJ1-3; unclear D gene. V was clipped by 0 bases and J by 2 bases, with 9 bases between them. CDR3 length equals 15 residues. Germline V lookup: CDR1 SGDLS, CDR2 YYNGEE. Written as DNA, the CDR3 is TGTGCCAGCAGCGTAGAAGCTCTAGCTGGAAACACCATATATTTT. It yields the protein CASSVEALAGNTIYF. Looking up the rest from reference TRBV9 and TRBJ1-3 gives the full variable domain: DSGVTQTPKHLITATGQRVTLRCSPRSGDLSVYWYQQSLDQGLQFLIQYYNGEERAKGNILERFSAQQFPDLHSELNLSSLELGDSALYFCASSVEALAGNTIYFGEGSWLTVV.

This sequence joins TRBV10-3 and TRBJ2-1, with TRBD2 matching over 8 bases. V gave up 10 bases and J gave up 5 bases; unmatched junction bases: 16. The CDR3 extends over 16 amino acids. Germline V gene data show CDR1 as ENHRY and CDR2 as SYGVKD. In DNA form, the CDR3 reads TGTGCCACCGGGTCATCAACGGGGGGGCATGACAATGAGCAGTTCTTC. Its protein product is CATGSSTGGHDNEQFF.

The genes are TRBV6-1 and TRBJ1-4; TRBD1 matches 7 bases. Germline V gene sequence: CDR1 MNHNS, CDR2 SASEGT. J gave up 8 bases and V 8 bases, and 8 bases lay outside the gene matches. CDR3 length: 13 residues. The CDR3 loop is CASGIEGAEKLFF. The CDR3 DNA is TGTGCCAGCGGGATAGAGGGGGCCGAAAAACTGTTTTTT.

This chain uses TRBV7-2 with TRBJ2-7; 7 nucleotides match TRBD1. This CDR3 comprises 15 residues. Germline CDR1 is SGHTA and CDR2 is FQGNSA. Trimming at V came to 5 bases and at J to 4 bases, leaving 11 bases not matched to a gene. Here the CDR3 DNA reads TGTGCCAGCAGCCCAGGGGGTGGGCTACTTTACGAGCAGTACTTC. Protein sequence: CASSPGGGLLYEQYF. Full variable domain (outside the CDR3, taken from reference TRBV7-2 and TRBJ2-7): GAGVSQSPSNKVTEKGKDVELRCDPISGHTALYWYRQSLGQGLEFLIYFQGNSAPDKSGLPSDRFSAERTGGSVSTLTIQRTQQEDSAVYLCASSPGGGLLYEQYFGPGTRLTVT.

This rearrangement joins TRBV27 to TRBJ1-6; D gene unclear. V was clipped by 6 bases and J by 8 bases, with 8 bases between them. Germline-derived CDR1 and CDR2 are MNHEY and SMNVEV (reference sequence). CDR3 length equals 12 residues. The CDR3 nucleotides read TGTGCCAGCAGGACGGGCGATTCACCCCTCCACTTT. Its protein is CASRTGDSPLHF.

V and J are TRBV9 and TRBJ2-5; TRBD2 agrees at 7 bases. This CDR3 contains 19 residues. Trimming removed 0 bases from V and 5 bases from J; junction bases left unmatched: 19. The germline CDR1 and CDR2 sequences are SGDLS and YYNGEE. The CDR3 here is CASSVGVGSRRDGGETQYF. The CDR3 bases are TGTGCCAGCAGCGTAGGGGTTGGTTCCCGCCGGGACGGGGGGGAGACCCAGTACTTC.

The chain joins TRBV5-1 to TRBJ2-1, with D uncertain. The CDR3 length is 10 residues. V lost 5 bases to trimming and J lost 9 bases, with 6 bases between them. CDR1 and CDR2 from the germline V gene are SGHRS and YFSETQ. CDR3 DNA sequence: TGCGCCAGCAGAGGTTCTGAGCAGTTCTTC. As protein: CASRGSEQFF.

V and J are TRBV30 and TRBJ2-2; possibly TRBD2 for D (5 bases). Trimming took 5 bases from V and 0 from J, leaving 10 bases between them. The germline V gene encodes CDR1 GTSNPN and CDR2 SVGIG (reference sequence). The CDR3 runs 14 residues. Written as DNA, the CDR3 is TGTGCCTGGCGGACTTTCGCGAACACCGGGGAGCTGTTTTTT. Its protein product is CAWRTFANTGELFF. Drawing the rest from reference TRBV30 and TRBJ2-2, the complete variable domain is SQTIHQWPATLVQPVGSPLSLECTVEGTSNPNLYWYRQAAGRGLQLLFYSVGIGQISSEVPQNLSASRPQDRQFILSSKKLLLSDSGFYLCAWRTFANTGELFFGEGSRLTVL.

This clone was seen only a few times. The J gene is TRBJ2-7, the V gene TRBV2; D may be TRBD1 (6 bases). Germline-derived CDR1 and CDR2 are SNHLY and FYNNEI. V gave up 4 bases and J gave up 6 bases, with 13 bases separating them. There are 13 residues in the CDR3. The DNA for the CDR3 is TGTGCCAGCAGTGGGACAGTGAGTGGCGAGCAGTACTTC. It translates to CASSGTVSGEQYF.

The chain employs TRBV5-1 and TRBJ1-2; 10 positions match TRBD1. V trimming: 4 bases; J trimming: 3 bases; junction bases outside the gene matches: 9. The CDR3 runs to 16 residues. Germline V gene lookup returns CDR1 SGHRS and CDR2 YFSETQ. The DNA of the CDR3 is TGCGCCAGCAGCATGACAGGGGGCAGGCCCTACTATGGCTACACCTTC. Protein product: CASSMTGGRPYYGYTF.

CDR3 in amino acids: CASSPGLSRETQYF. The CDR3, as DNA: TGTGCCAGCAGCCCCGGACTTTCTCGGGAGACCCAGTACTTC. The chain couples TRBV6-5 to TRBJ2-5, with a possible D match to TRBD2 (5 bases). Germline CDR1 reads MNHEY; CDR2 reads SVGAGI. This CDR3 has 14 amino acids. Trimming cost V 6 bases and J 5 bases, with 16 bases left between them.

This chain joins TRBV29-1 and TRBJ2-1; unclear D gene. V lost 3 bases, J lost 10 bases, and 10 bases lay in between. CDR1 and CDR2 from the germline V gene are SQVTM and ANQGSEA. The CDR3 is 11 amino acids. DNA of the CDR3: TGCAGCGTTGAGATATTTAGGGAGCAGTTCTTC. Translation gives CSVEIFREQFF.

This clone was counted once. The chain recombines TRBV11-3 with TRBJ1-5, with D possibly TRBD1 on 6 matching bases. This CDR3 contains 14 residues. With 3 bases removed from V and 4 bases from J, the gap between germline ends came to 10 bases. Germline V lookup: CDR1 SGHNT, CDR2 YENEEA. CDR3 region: CASSFRTGNQPQHF. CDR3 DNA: TGTGCCAGCAGCTTTCGTACAGGGAATCAGCCCCAGCATTTT. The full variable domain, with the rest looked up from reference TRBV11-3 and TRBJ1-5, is EAGVVQSPRYKIIEKKQPVAFWCNPISGHNTLYWYLQNLGQGPELLIRYENEEAVDDSQLPKDRFSAERLKGVDSTLKIQPAELGDSAVYLCASSFRTGNQPQHFGDGTRLSIL.

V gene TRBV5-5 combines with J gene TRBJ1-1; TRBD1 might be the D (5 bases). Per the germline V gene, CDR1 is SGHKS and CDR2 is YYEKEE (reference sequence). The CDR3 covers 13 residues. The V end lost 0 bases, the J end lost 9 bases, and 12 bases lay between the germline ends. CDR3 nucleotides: TGTGCCAGCAGCTTGGGCGGGACCAACCAAGCTTTCTTT. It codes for CASSLGGTNQAFF.

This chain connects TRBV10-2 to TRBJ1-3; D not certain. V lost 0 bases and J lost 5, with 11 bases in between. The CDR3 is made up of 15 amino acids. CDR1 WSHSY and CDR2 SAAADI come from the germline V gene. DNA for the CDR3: TGCGCCAGCAGTGAGTCGACCGGGAATCGAAACACCATATATTTT. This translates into CASSESTGNRNTIYF.

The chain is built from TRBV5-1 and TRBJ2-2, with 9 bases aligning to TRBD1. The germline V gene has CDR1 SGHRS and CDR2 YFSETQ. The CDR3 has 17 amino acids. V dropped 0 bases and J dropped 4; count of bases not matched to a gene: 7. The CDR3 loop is CASSLGAGTGITGELFF. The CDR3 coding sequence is TGCGCCAGCAGCTTGGGAGCAGGGACAGGGATCACCGGGGAGCTGTTTTTT.

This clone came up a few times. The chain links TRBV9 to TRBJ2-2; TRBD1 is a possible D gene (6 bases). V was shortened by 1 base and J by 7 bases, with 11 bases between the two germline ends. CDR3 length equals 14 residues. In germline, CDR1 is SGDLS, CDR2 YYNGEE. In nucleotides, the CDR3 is TGTGCCAGCAGCGTAACACAGGGAGTCGGGGAGCTGTTTTTT. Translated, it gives CASSVTQGVGELFF.

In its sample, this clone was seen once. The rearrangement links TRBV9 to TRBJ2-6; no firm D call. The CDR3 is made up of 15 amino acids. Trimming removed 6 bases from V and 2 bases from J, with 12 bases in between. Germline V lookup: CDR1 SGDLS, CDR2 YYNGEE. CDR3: CASKTGSTGANVLTF. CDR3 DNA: TGTGCCAGCAAGACCGGTTCGACTGGGGCCAACGTCCTGACTTTC.

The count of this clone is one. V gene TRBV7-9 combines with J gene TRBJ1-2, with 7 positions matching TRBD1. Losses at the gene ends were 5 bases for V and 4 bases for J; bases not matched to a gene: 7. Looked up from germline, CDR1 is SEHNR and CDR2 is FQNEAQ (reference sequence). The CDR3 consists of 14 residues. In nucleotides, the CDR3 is TGTGCCAGCAGCACCCGACAGGGAATCTATGGCTACACCTTC. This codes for CASSTRQGIYGYTF.

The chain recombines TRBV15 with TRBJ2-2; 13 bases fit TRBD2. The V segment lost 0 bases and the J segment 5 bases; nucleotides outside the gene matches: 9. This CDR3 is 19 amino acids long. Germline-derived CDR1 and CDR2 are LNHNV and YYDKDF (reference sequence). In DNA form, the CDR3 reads TGTGCCACCAGCAGAGATCCAATTACTAGCGGGGGGGCAACCGGGGAGCTGTTTTTT. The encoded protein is CATSRDPITSGGATGELFF.